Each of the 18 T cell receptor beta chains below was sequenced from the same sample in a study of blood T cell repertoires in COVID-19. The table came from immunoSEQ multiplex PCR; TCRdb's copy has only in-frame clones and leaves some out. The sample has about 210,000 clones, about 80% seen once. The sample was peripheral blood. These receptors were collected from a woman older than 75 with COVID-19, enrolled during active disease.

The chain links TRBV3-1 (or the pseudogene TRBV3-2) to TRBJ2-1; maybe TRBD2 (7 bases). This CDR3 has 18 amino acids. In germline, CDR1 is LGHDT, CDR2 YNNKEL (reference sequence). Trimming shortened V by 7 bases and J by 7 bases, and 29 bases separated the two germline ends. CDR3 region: CASTRGSGGPSSVNEQFF. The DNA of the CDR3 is TGTGCCAGCACCCGGGGATCCGGGGGGCCTTCCTCGGTGAATGAGCAGTTCTTC.

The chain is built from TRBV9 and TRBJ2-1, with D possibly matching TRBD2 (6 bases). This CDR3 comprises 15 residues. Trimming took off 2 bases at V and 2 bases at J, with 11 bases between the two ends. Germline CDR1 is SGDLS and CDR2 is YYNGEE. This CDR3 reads CASSVGGATYNEQFF. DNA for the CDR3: TGTGCCAGCAGCGTGGGGGGTGCGACCTACAATGAGCAGTTCTTC.

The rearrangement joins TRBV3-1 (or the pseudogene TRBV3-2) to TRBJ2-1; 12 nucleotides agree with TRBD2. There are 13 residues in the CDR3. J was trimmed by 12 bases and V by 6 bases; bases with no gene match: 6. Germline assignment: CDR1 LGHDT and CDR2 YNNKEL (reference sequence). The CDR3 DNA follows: TGTGCCAGCAGTGCTAGCGGGAGGGCTAGGCAGTTCTTC. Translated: CASSASGRARQFF.

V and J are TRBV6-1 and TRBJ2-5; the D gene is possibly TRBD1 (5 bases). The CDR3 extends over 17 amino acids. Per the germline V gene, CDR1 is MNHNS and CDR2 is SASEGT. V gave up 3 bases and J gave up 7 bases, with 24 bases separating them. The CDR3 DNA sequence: TGTGCCAGCAGTGACCGGCAGGGCATGGAGACGGGCGGGACCCAGTACTTC. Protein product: CASSDRQGMETGGTQYF.

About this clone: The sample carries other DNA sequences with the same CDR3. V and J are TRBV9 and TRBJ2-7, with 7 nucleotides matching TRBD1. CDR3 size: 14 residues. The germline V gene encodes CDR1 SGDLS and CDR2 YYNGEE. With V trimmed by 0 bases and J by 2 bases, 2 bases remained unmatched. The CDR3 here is CASSVGTGAYEQYF. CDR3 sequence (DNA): TGTGCCAGCAGCGTAGGGACAGGAGCCTACGAGCAGTACTTC.

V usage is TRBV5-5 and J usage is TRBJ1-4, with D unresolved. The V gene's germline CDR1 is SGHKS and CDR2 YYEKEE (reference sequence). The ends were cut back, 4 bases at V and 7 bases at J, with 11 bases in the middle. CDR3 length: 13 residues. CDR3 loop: CASSRGDIEKLFF. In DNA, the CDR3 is TGTGCCAGCAGCCGCGGCGATATTGAAAAACTGTTTTTT.

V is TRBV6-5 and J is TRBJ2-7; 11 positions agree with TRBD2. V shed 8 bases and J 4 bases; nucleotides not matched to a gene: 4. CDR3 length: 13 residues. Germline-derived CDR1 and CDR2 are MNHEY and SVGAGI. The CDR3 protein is CASRTSGLYEQYF. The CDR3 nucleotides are TGTGCCAGCCGGACTAGCGGGCTTTACGAGCAGTACTTC.

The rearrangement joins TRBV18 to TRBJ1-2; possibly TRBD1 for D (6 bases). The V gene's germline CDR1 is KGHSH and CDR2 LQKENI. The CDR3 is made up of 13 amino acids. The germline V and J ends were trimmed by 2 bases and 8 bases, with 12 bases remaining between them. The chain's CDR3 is CASSPVQGDGYTF. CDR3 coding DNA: TGTGCCAGCTCACCAGTACAGGGTGACGGCTACACCTTC.

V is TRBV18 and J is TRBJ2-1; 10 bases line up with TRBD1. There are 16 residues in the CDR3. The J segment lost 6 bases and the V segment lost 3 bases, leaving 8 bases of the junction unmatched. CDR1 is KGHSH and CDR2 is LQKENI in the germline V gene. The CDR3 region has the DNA TGTGCCAGCTCACCTTTCGGGACAGGGGTCGGCAATGAGCAGTTCTTC. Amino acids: CASSPFGTGVGNEQFF.

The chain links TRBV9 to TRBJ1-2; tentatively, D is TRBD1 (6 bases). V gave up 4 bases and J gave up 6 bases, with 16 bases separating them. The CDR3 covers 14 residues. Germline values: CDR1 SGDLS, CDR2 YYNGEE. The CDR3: CASSPEGGSDGYTF. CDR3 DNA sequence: TGTGCCAGCAGCCCCGAGGGGGGGTCCGATGGCTACACCTTC.

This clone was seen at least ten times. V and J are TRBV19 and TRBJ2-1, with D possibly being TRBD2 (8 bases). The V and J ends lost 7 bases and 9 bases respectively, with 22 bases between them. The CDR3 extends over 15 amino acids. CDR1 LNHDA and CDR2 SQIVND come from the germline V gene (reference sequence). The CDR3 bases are TGTGCCAGTACCCCGGGGGGGCAGGGGGTGGCTGAGCAGTTCTTC. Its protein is CASTPGGQGVAEQFF. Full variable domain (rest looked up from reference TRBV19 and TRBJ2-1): DGGITQSPKYLFRKEGQNVTLSCEQNLNHDAMYWYRQDPGQGLRLIYYSQIVNDFQKGDIAEGYSVSREKKESFPLTVTSAQKNPTAFYLCASTPGGQGVAEQFFGPGTRLTVL.

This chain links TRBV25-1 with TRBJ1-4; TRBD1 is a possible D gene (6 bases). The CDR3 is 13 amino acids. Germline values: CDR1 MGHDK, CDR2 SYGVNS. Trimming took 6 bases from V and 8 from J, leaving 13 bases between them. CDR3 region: CASSPGGAEKLFF. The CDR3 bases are TGTGCCAGCAGCCCGGGGGGCGCGGAAAAACTGTTTTTT.

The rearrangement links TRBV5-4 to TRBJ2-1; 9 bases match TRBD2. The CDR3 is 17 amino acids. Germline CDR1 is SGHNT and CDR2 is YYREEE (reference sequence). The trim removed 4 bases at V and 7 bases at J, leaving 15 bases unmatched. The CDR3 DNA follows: TGTGCCAGCAGCCCATTTAGCGGGAGTACGGGTGATAATGAGCAGTTCTTC. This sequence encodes CASSPFSGSTGDNEQFF.

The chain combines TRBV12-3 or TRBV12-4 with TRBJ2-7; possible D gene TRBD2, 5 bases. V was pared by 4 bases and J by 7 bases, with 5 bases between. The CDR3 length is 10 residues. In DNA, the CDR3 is TGTGCCAGCAGTTCGGGAGAGCAGTACTTC. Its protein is CASSSGEQYF.

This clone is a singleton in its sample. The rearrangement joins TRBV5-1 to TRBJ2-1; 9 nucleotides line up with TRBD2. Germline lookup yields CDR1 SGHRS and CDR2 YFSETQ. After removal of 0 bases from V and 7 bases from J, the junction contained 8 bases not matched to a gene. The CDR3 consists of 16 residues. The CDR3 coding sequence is TGCGCCAGCAGCTTGGATCCTAGCGGGATGAGGAATGAGCAGTTCTTC. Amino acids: CASSLDPSGMRNEQFF.

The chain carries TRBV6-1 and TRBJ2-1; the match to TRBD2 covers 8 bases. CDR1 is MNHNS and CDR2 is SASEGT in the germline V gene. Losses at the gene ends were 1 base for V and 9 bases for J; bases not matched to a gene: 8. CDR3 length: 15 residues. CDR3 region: CASSEDPRGDSEQFF. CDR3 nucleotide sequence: TGTGCCAGCAGTGAAGACCCGCGGGGGGATAGTGAGCAGTTCTTC.

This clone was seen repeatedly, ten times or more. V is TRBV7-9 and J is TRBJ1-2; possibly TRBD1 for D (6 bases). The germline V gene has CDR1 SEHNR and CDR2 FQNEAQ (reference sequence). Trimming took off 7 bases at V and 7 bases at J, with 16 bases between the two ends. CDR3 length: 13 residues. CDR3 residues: CASNPYRDTGYTF. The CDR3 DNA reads TGTGCCAGCAACCCATACAGGGATACTGGCTACACCTTC.

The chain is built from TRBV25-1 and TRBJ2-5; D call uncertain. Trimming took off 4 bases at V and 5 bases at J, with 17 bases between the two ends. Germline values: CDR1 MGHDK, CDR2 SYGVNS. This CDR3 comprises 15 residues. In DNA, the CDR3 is TGTGCCAGCAGTGCCTCCGGCCCTTCGAGGGAGACCCAGTACTTC. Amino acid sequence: CASSASGPSRETQYF.